Reported below is one T cell receptor beta chain. The antigen remains undetermined. This sample was taken from a study of shared clonotypes between healthy human individuals. Study details: Each donor had three CD4 naive, three CD4 memory, two CD8 naive and one CD8 memory plate. Study results and limitations: For naive CD4 cells, roughly 4.8% of clonotypes were shared across a few donors.

The V gene end was trimmed by 5 bases and the J gene end by 0 bases; junction bases not matched to a gene: 4. Germline V gives CDR1 SGHAT, CDR2 FQNNGV. The CDR3 consists of 16 residues. An even split of each subset's genomic DNA across several immunoSEQ plates was performed. Profiled with immunoSEQ multiplex PCR; TCRdb holds only in-frame clones, not every one. In the table there are roughly 500,000 clones, about 96% of which are singletons. The chain joins TRBV11-2 to TRBJ2-2, with TRBD1 matching 9 bases. The sequenced material came from naive CD4+ T cells sorted from blood. Subset reported: CD45RA+ positively selected. The origin of this receptor is a woman younger than 45 in good health. The CDR3 bases are TGTGCCAGCAGCCAACAGGGGGCATCGAACACCGGGGAGCTGTTTTTT. Translated, it gives CASSQQGASNTGELFF.